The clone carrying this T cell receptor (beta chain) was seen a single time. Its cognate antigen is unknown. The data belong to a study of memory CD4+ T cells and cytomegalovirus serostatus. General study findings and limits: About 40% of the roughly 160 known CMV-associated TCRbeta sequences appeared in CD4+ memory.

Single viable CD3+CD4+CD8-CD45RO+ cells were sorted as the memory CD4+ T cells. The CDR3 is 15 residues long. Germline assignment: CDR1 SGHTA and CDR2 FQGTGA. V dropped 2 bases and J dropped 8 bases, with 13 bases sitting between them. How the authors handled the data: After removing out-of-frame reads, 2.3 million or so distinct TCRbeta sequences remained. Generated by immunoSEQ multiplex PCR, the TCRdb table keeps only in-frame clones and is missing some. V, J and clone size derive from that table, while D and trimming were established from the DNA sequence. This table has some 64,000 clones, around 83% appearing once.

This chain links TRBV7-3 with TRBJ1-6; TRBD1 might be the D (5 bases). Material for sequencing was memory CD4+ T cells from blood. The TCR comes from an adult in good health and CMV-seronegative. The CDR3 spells CASSLVPGSDSPLHF. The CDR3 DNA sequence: TGTGCCAGCAGCTTAGTCCCAGGGTCGGATTCACCCCTCCACTTT.